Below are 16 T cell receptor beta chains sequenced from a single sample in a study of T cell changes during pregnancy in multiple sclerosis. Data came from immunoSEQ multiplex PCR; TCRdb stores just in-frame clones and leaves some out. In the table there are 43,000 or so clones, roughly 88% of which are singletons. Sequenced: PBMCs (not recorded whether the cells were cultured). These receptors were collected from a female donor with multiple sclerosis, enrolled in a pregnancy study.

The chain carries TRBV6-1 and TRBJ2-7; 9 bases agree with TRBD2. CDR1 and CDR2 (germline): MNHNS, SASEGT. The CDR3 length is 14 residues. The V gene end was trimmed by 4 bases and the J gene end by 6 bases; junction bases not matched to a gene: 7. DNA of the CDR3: TGTGCCAGCAGTGTGAGCGGGAGGCTGGTCGAGCAGTACTTC. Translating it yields CASSVSGRLVEQYF.

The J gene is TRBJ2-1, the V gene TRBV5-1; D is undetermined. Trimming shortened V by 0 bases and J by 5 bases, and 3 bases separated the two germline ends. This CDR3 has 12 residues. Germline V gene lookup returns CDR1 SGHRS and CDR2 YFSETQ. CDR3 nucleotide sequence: TGCGCCAGCAGCTTGGCTGACAATGAGCAGTTCTTC. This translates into CASSLADNEQFF. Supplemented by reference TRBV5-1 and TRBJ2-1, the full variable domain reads KAGVTQTPRYLIKTRGQQVTLSCSPISGHRSVSWYQQTPGQGLQFLFEYFSETQRNKGNFPGRFSGRQFSNSRSEMNVSTLELGDSALYLCASSLADNEQFFGPGTRLTVL.

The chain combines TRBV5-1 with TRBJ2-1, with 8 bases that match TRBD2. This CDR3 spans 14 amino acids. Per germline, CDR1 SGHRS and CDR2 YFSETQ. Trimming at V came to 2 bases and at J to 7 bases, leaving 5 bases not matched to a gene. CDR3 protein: CASSFSGSWNEQFF. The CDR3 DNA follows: TGCGCCAGCAGCTTCAGCGGGAGTTGGAATGAGCAGTTCTTC.

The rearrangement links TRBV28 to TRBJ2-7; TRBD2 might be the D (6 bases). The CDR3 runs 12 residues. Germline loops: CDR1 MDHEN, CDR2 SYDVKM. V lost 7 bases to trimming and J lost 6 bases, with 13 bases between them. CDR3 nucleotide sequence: TGTGCCAGCAACCTTAGCGGATTCGAGCAGTACTTC. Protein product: CASNLSGFEQYF.

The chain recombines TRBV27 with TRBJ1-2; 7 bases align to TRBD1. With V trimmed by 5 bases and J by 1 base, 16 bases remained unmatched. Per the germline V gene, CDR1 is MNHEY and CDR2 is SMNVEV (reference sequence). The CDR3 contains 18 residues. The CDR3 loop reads CASSLPIDREVLNYGYTF. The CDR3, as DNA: TGTGCCAGCAGTCTTCCTATCGACAGGGAGGTCCTTAACTATGGCTACACCTTC.

In nucleotides, the CDR3 is TGTGCCAGTAGTTCCGGACAGGGGGCAGAGACCCAGTACTTC. This gives the protein CASSSGQGAETQYF. The rearrangement joins TRBV19 to TRBJ2-5; 11 bases line up with TRBD1. This CDR3 contains 14 residues. Germline V CDR1 and CDR2: LNHDA, SQIVND (reference sequence). The J segment lost 4 bases and the V segment lost 5 bases, leaving 3 bases of the junction unmatched.

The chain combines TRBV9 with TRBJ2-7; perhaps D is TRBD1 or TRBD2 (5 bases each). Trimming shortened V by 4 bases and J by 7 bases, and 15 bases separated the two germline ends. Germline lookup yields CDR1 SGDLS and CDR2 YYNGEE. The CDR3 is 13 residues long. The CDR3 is CASSIGGEGEQYF. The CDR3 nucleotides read TGTGCCAGCAGCATTGGGGGAGAGGGTGAGCAGTACTTC.

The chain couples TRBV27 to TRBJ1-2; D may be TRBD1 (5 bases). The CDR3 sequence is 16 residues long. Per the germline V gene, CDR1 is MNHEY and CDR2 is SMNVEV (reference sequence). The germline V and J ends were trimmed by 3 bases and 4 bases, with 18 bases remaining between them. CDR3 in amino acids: CASSFRPGGGAYGYTF. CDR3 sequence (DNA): TGTGCCAGCAGTTTCCGCCCCGGGGGGGGAGCCTATGGCTACACCTTC.

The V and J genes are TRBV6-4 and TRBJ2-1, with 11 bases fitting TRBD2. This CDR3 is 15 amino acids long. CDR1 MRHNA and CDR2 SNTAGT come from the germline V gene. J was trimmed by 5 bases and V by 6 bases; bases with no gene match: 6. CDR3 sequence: CASSPGTSGNNEQFF. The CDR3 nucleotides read TGTGCCAGCAGCCCCGGGACTAGCGGTAACAATGAGCAGTTCTTC.

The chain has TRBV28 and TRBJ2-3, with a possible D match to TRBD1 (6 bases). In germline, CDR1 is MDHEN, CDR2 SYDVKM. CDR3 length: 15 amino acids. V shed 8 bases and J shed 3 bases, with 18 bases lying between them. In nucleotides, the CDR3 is TGTGCCAGCCGATCTCCTGGGGGCGGGACAGATACGCAGTATTTT. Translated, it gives CASRSPGGGTDTQYF. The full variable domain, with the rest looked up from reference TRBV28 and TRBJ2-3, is DVKVTQSSRYLVKRTGEKVFLECVQDMDHENMFWYRQDPGLGLRLIYFSYDVKMKEKGDIPEGYSVSREKKERFSLILESASTNQTSMYLCASRSPGGGTDTQYFGPGTRLTVL.

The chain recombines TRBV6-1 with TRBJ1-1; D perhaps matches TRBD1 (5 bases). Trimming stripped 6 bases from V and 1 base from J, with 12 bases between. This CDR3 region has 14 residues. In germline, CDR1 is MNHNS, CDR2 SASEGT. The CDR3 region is CASRTGGKNTEAFF. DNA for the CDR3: TGTGCCAGCAGGACCGGGGGAAAGAACACTGAAGCTTTCTTT.

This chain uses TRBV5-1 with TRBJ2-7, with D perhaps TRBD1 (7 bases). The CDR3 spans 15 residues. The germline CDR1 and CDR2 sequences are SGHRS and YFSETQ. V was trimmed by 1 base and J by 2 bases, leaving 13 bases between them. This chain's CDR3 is CASSLSSGGTYEQYF. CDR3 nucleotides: TGCGCCAGCAGCTTGAGCTCAGGGGGGACCTACGAGCAGTACTTC.

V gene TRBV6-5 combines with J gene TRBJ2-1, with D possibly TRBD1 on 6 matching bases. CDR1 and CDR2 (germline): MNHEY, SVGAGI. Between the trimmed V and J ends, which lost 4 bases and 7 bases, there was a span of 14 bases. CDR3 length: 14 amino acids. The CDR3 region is CASSFVTGQNEQFF. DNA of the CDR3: TGTGCCAGCAGTTTCGTAACAGGGCAAAATGAGCAGTTCTTC.

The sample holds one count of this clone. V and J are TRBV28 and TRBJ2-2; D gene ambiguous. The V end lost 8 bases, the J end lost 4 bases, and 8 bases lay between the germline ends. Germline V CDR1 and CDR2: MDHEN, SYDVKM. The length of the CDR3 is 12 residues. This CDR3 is CASRETTGELFF. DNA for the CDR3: TGTGCCAGCCGAGAAACCACCGGGGAGCTGTTTTTT. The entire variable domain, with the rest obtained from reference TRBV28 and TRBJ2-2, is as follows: DVKVTQSSRYLVKRTGEKVFLECVQDMDHENMFWYRQDPGLGLRLIYFSYDVKMKEKGDIPEGYSVSREKKERFSLILESASTNQTSMYLCASRETTGELFFGEGSRLTVL.

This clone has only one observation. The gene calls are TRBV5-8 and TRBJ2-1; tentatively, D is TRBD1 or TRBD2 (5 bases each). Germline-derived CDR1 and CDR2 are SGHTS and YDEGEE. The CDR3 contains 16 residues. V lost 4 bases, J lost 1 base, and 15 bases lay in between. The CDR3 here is CASSDPGRPSYNEQFF. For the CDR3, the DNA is TGTGCCAGCAGCGACCCGGGACGGCCTTCCTACAATGAGCAGTTCTTC.

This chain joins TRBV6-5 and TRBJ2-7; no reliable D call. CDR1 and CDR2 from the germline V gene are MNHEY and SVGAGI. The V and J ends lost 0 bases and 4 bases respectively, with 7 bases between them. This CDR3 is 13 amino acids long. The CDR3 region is CASSYSPKYEQYF. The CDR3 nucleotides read TGTGCCAGCAGTTACTCACCGAAGTACGAGCAGTACTTC.